This TCR beta chain derives from a study of cytomegalovirus exposure and HLA in healthy donors. Whole-study findings and limits: TCR beta V- and J-gene trimming was later associated with a missense DCLRE1C variant.

Researchers ran the PCR with 60 Vbeta and 13 Jbeta primers. The data were produced by immunoSEQ multiplex PCR, yet TCRdb's version contains in-frame clones alone and is incomplete. The sample holds around 150,000 clones; about four fifths are singletons and the top ten take around 5%. On this clone: The antigen is undetermined. This same CDR3 is encoded by further DNA sequences in the sample.

The specimen was PBMCs. The sequence came from a man aged 25 to 40 in good health.

CDR3 in amino acids: CASSYSRVGGLTQYF. The CDR3 DNA is TGTGCCAGCAGTTACTCGAGAGTGGGAGGGCTTACGCAGTATTTT. J is TRBJ2-3 and V is TRBV6-5, with 7 bases that match TRBD2. This CDR3 is 15 amino acids long. J was trimmed by 8 bases and V by 0 bases; bases with no gene match: 8. In germline, CDR1 is MNHEY, CDR2 SVGAGI.